Each of the 15 T cell receptor beta chains below was sequenced from the same sample in a study of blood T cell repertoires in COVID-19. Clones were read by immunoSEQ multiplex PCR, and TCRdb kept only the in-frame ones, dropping some. The data hold about 18,000 clones, with roughly 91% observed a single time. The source material was peripheral blood. These receptors were taken from a human donor in a cohort sampled during active COVID-19.

V is TRBV6-5 and J is TRBJ2-7; TRBD2 matches 9 bases. Looked up from germline, CDR1 is MNHEY and CDR2 is SVGAGI. V lost 1 base and J lost 4; bases outside the gene matches: 5. This CDR3 is built from 15 residues. The CDR3 sequence is CASSYLTSGDYEQYF. In nucleotides, the CDR3 is TGTGCCAGCAGTTACTTGACTAGCGGAGATTACGAGCAGTACTTC.

V gene TRBV5-1 combines with J gene TRBJ1-5; unclear D gene. The CDR3 has 15 residues. Germline-derived CDR1 and CDR2 are SGHRS and YFSETQ. The V end was cut by 5 bases, the J end by 2 bases, with 14 bases between. CDR3 sequence reads: CASRESSGGNQPQHF. Here the CDR3 DNA reads TGCGCCAGCAGGGAGAGTAGTGGAGGCAATCAGCCCCAGCATTTT.

The V call is TRBV5-4, the J call TRBJ2-7; D unresolved. Trimming took 4 bases from V and 3 from J, leaving 8 bases between them. Germline CDR1 and CDR2: SGHNT and YYREEE (reference sequence). The CDR3 is 12 residues long. This chain's CDR3 is CASSRQSYEQYF. The CDR3 DNA sequence: TGTGCCAGCAGCCGACAAAGCTACGAGCAGTACTTC.

This chain joins TRBV7-8 and TRBJ2-6, with TRBD2 as a possible D gene (5 bases). The germline V and J ends were trimmed by 1 base and 4 bases, with 11 bases remaining between them. Germline V CDR1 and CDR2: SGHVS, FQNEAQ. This CDR3 is 16 amino acids long. Here the CDR3 DNA reads TGTGCCAGCAGCTTAGGAGCGGTCCGGGGGGCCAACGTCCTGACTTTC. It is translated as CASSLGAVRGANVLTF.

The rearrangement joins TRBV7-2 to TRBJ1-1; 9 bases agree with TRBD1. The ends lost 6 bases at V and 8 bases at J; junction bases unmatched: 16. Germline V gene data show CDR1 as SGHTA and CDR2 as FQGNSA. The CDR3 spans 16 residues. CDR3 sequence (DNA): TGTGCCAGCAGACAGCAAGCCGGGACAGGGATCCCCGAAGCTTTCTTT. Its translation is CASRQQAGTGIPEAFF.

The V call is TRBV6-5, the J call TRBJ2-3; 8 bases are a match to TRBD2. V was clipped by 8 bases and J by 4 bases; unmatched bases: 5. Germline V lookup: CDR1 MNHEY, CDR2 SVGAGI. CDR3 length equals 13 residues. The DNA of the CDR3 is TGTGCCAGCCGGGAGGGCGGGGCAGATACGCAGTATTTT. Its translation is CASREGGADTQYF.

The gene calls are TRBV30 and TRBJ2-7; no firm D call. The CDR3 sequence is 14 residues long. Germline V CDR1 and CDR2: GTSNPN, SVGIG (reference sequence). Trimming stripped 3 bases from V and 0 bases from J, with 12 bases between. The CDR3 DNA follows: TGTGCCTGGAGAGCGCCCTTCCACTCCTACGAGCAGTACTTC. It is translated as CAWRAPFHSYEQYF. Full variable domain (remainder filled in from reference TRBV30 and TRBJ2-7): SQTIHQWPATLVQPVGSPLSLECTVEGTSNPNLYWYRQAAGRGLQLLFYSVGIGQISSEVPQNLSASRPQDRQFILSSKKLLLSDSGFYLCAWRAPFHSYEQYFGPGTRLTVT.

This chain connects TRBV5-1 to TRBJ1-6; tentatively, D is TRBD1 (6 bases). The V end lost 0 bases, the J end lost 9 bases, and 16 bases lay between the germline ends. Germline CDR1 reads SGHRS; CDR2 reads YFSETQ. This CDR3 is built from 16 residues. DNA for the CDR3: TGCGCCAGCAGCTTGGTGGACAGCTCGAGCGGTTCACCCCTCCACTTT. Translating it yields CASSLVDSSSGSPLHF.

V gene TRBV9 combines with J gene TRBJ1-1, with 7 bases fitting TRBD1. J gave up 8 bases and V 4 bases, and 5 bases lay outside the gene matches. CDR1 is SGDLS, CDR2 YYNGEE, per germline. The CDR3 totals 12 residues. In nucleotides, the CDR3 is TGTGCCAGCAGCCCACAGGGGACCGAAGCTTTCTTT. Residues: CASSPQGTEAFF.

The genes are TRBV19 and TRBJ2-1; D is perhaps TRBD2 (5 bases). Germline lookup yields CDR1 LNHDA and CDR2 SQIVND (reference sequence). Trimming shortened V by 3 bases and J by 4 bases, and 19 bases separated the two germline ends. CDR3 size: 17 residues. Here the CDR3 DNA reads TGTGCCAGTAGTATTCGGGTAGCGCGGGTCGTATACAATGAGCAGTTCTTC. This codes for CASSIRVARVVYNEQFF.

The chain employs TRBV20-1 and TRBJ2-7, with D maybe TRBD2 (6 bases). CDR3 length equals 11 residues. With 6 bases removed from V and 0 bases from J, the gap between germline ends came to 6 bases. Germline values: CDR1 DFQATT, CDR2 SNEGSKA (reference sequence). The CDR3 loop is CSAGGSYEQYF. The CDR3, as DNA: TGCAGTGCCGGGGGCTCCTACGAGCAGTACTTC.

V gene TRBV5-1 combines with J gene TRBJ2-2, with 10 positions matching TRBD1. J gave up 5 bases and V 0 bases, and 4 bases lay outside the gene matches. CDR1 and CDR2 (germline): SGHRS, YFSETQ. This CDR3 is 16 amino acids long. CDR3 amino acids: CASSLVGQGKTGELFF. Here the CDR3 DNA reads TGCGCCAGCAGCTTGGTGGGACAGGGGAAAACCGGGGAGCTGTTTTTT.

J is TRBJ1-6 and V is TRBV15, with 9 bases lining up with TRBD1. This CDR3 comprises 14 residues. The V gene end was trimmed by 3 bases and the J gene end by 10 bases; junction bases not matched to a gene: 4. In germline, CDR1 is LNHNV, CDR2 YYDKDF (reference sequence). Here the CDR3 DNA reads TGTGCCACCAGCAGTGGGGACAGGGACTCACCCCTCCACTTT. It translates to CATSSGDRDSPLHF.

Here the CDR3 DNA reads TGTGCCACGGCGGTGGGAAGGGGTTGGGGCAATCAGCCCCAGCATTTT. The encoded protein is CATAVGRGWGNQPQHF. The V and J genes are TRBV15 and TRBJ1-5, with D possibly matching TRBD1 (5 bases). Trimming removed 9 bases at V and 2 bases at J, with 20 bases between. This CDR3 region has 16 residues. The germline CDR1 and CDR2 sequences are LNHNV and YYDKDF (reference sequence).

This clone turned up a few times. CDR3 protein: CASSEGGEYTEAFF. For the CDR3, the DNA is TGTGCCAGCAGTGAGGGGGGGGAGTACACTGAAGCTTTCTTT. The V and J genes are TRBV2 and TRBJ1-1, with TRBD1 as a possible D gene (5 bases). CDR3 size: 14 residues. Germline V gives CDR1 SNHLY, CDR2 FYNNEI. The V end was cut by 3 bases, the J end by 3 bases, with 11 bases between.